Listed here are 4 T cell receptor beta chains from one sample, sequenced in a study of cytotoxic CD8 clonotypes in ibrutinib-treated CLL. Only in-frame clones appear in the TCRdb table, and some are missing; sequencing was by immunoSEQ multiplex PCR. The table records 150,000 to 250,000 clones, approximately 72% of them present only once. The specimen comprised PBMCs, sampled after 24 months of ibrutinib treatment. These receptors came from a human donor with chronic lymphocytic leukemia.

This clone was counted only a few times. The gene calls are TRBV4-1 and TRBJ2-1, with TRBD2 matching 7 bases. Germline V CDR1 and CDR2: MGHRA, YSYEKL. The CDR3 contains 16 residues. V lost 1 base to trimming and J lost 0 bases; unmatched junction nucleotides: 3. This CDR3 reads CASSQALADSYNEQFF. The CDR3 nucleotides are TGCGCCAGCAGCCAAGCTCTAGCGGACTCCTACAATGAGCAGTTCTTC.

This clone was seen a few times. The chain carries TRBV27 and TRBJ2-3; TRBD2 aligns across 10 bases. Trimming at V came to 2 bases and at J to 4 bases, leaving 6 bases not matched to a gene. CDR1 and CDR2 (germline): MNHEY, SMNVEV (reference sequence). The CDR3 runs 16 residues. The CDR3 DNA sequence: TGTGCCAGCAGTTTAGGGGCCAGCGGGAGGGCAGATACGCAGTATTTT. Translated: CASSLGASGRADTQYF.

The rearrangement joins TRBV2 to TRBJ1-2; 7 bases agree with TRBD1. The germline V gene encodes CDR1 SNHLY and CDR2 FYNNEI. This CDR3 comprises 16 residues. V lost 8 bases to trimming and J lost 3 bases; unmatched junction nucleotides: 15. The CDR3 spells CASRGQRPSGDYGYTF. Here the CDR3 DNA reads TGTGCCAGCCGGGGACAGCGCCCAAGTGGCGACTATGGCTACACCTTC.

The J gene is TRBJ2-3, the V gene TRBV19; 8 bases align to TRBD2. The V segment lost 5 bases and the J segment 7 bases; nucleotides outside the gene matches: 17. The CDR3 is 17 amino acids. Germline CDR1 LNHDA, CDR2 SQIVND (reference sequence). The CDR3 DNA reads TGTGCCAGTAGTTCTCTAATACTAGCGGCCCGAGGCTATACGCAGTATTTT. This encodes CASSSLILAARGYTQYF.